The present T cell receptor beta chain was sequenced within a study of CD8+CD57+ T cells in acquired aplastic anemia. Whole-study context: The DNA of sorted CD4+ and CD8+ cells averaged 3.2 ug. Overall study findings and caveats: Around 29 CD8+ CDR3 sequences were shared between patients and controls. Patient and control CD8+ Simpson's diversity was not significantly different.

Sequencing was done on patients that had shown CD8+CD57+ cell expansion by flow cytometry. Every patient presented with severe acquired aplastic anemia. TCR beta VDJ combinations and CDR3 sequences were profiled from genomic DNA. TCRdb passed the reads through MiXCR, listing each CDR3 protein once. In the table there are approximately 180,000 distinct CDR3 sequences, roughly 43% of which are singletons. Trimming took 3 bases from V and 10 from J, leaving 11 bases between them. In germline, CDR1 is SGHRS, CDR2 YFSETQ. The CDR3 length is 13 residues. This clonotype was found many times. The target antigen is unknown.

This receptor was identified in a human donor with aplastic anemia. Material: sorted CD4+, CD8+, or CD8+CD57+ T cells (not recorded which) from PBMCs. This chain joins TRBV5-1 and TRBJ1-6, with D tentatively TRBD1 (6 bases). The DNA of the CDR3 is TGCGCCAGCAGCTCGGCAGGGGACTCACCCCTCCACTTT. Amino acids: CASSSAGDSPLHF.